Described below is a single T cell receptor (beta chain) sequence and its context. This specimen belongs to a study of technical replicates of blood from several donors. Germline values: CDR1 PRHDT, CDR2 FYEKMQ (reference sequence). There are 15 residues in the CDR3. V lost 2 bases to trimming and J lost 1 base, with 11 bases between them. TCRdb's copy holds only in-frame clones and misses some; the assay was immunoSEQ multiplex PCR. There are about 99,000 clones in the sample; 95% occur only once, and more than 0.2% lies in the top ten. The chain combines TRBV13 with TRBJ1-1; no clear D gene. The receptor was derived from a human donor in good health. Sequenced material: T cells isolated from PBMCs. The DNA of the CDR3 is TGTGCCAGCAGCTTATTATGGCAGAAGAACACTGAAGCTTTCTTT. Translation: CASSLLWQKNTEAFF.